The 5 T cell receptor beta chains below come from one sample, sequenced in a study of OX40 agonist ivuxolimab in advanced cancers. TCRdb keeps only in-frame clones here, not all; method: immunoSEQ multiplex PCR. This sample has some 20,000 clones, with 65% to 85% found just once. The specimen comprised CD4+ or CD8+ T cells sorted from blood, sampled in a trial of the OX40 agonist ivuxolimab. The receptors derive from an adult with an advanced solid tumor such as melanoma, head and neck, liver or kidney cancer.

CDR3 protein: CASSLPRDANYGYTF. The CDR3 DNA is TGTGCCAGCAGTTTACCCAGGGACGCTAACTATGGCTACACCTTC. This rearrangement joins TRBV28 to TRBJ1-2; D may be TRBD1 (5 bases). Per germline, CDR1 MDHEN and CDR2 SYDVKM. The V end was cut by 2 bases, the J end by 0 bases, with 10 bases between. The CDR3 runs 15 residues.

The chain carries TRBV7-9 and TRBJ1-5; D is undetermined. Germline lookup yields CDR1 SEHNR and CDR2 FQNEAQ (reference sequence). With 3 bases removed from V and 2 bases from J, the gap between germline ends came to 5 bases. This CDR3 has 13 residues. Written as DNA, the CDR3 is TGTGCCAGCAGCTTGGTCGGCAATCAGCCCCAGCATTTT. Amino acid sequence: CASSLVGNQPQHF.

The chain has TRBV4-2 and TRBJ2-7; D possibly matches TRBD1 or TRBD2 (5 bases each). V gave up 0 bases and J gave up 5 bases, with 11 bases separating them. The CDR3 loop spans 14 amino acids. Germline CDR1 reads LGHNA; CDR2 reads YNFKEQ. The CDR3 DNA reads as TGTGCCAGCAGCCAAGAGGGGGTAGCGAACGAGCAGTACTTC. Translated: CASSQEGVANEQYF.

This clone was seen a handful of times. V gene TRBV2 combines with J gene TRBJ2-7; no clear D gene. Germline V lookup: CDR1 SNHLY, CDR2 FYNNEI. CDR3 size: 13 residues. V lost 6 bases to trimming and J lost 3 bases, with 12 bases between them. The CDR3 nucleotides read TGTGCCAGCAGGTCACTTCCCGTCTACGAGCAGTACTTC. It yields the protein CASRSLPVYEQYF.

The V gene is TRBV27, the J gene TRBJ2-1, with TRBD2 matching over 8 bases. The CDR3 has 15 amino acids. After removal of 1 base from V and 3 bases from J, the junction contained 2 bases not matched to a gene. Germline V gene sequence: CDR1 MNHEY, CDR2 SMNVEV (reference sequence). CDR3 DNA: TGTGCCAGCAGTTTATTGCGGGAGGTCTACAATGAGCAGTTCTTC. Protein sequence: CASSLLREVYNEQFF.